This is a list of T cell receptor beta chains from one sample in a study of cytomegalovirus exposure and HLA in healthy donors. Profiling relied on immunoSEQ multiplex PCR, and the TCRdb table lists in-frame clones only, not all of them. Altogether 35,000 to 40,000 clones are present, approximately 95% being singletons, with the ten largest covering over 3%. Material for sequencing was PBMCs. Every receptor here comes from a man younger than 30 in good health and CMV-seronegative. Both conserved end residues are part of each CDR3. D genes are given only for firm matches. A row's size may be missing; if present it is once, few, many or a size class.

>TRBJ1-5|once|TRBV6-1|TRBD1
TGTGCCAGCAGTGAAAGGACAGGGGGCAATCAGCCCCAGCATTTT
CASSERTGGNQPQHF
>TRBJ2-7|.|TRBV19|TRBD1
TGTGCCAGTAGTACACACAGGGGACCCTTATCGGAGCAGTACTTC
CASSTHRGPLSEQYF
>TRBJ2-1|few|TRBV7-2|.
TGTGCCAGCTCGAGGCAGAACAATGAGCAGTTCTTC
CASSRQNNEQFF
>TRBJ2-7|.|TRBV5-1|TRBD1
TGCGCCAGCACCCGGACAGGGTCTTACGAGCAGTACTTC
CASTRTGSYEQYF
>TRBJ2-5|.|TRBV5-6|TRBD1
TGTGCCAGCAGCCAGACAGGGTACCAAGAGACCCAGTACTTC
CASSQTGYQETQYF
>TRBJ2-2|once|TRBV5-1|.
TGCGCCAGCAGCTTGACCGACAGCATGAACACCGGGGAGCTGTTTTTT
CASSLTDSMNTGELFF
>TRBJ2-3|.|TRBV2|.
TGTGCCAGCAGTGAAGAAACAGTGGGGGCAAACAAGGATACGCAGTATTTT
CASSEETVGANKDTQYF
>TRBJ1-2|.|TRBV6-5|.
TGTGCCAGCAGTTACTACGGACAGGGCTACACCTTC
CASSYYGQGYTF
>TRBJ2-4|.|TRBV14|TRBD2
TGTGCCAGCAGCCCGACTAGCGGGAACATTCAGTACTTC
CASSPTSGNIQYF
>TRBJ2-1|.|TRBV7-2|TRBD2
TGTGCCAGCAGCCCGGGGACTAGCGGGAGGGACTACAATGAGCAGTTCTTC
CASSPGTSGRDYNEQFF
>TRBJ2-7|.|TRBV6-1|.
TGTGCCAGCAGGTACAGGGATTCCGCCTACGAGCAGTACTTC
CASRYRDSAYEQYF
>TRBJ1-5|once|TRBV5-1|.
TGCGCCAGCAGCAACAGGGTGGGTCAGCCCCAGCATTTT
CASSNRVGQPQHF
>TRBJ2-3|.|TRBV28|.
TGTGCCAGCAGTTTGTACGGGGGTACAGATACGCAGTATTTT
CASSLYGGTDTQYF
>TRBJ1-2|once|TRBV9|.
TGTGCCAGCAGCGAACGCCTTAGGGGTTACACCTTC
CASSERLRGYTF
>TRBJ1-1|few|TRBV19|.
TGTGCCAGTAGTATTACAGGGACCCCCACTGAAGCTTTCTTT
CASSITGTPTEAFF
>TRBJ1-2|few|TRBV19|.
TGTGCCAGTAAATTGTACTCGGACTATGGCTACACCTTC
CASKLYSDYGYTF
>TRBJ1-1|.|TRBV6-1|.
TGTGCCAGTCTAATTGTGGCTGAAGCTTTCTTT
CASLIVAEAFF
>TRBJ1-2|once|TRBV5-5|TRBD1
TGTGCCAGCAGCCCATCGGACAGGGAAACTAACTATGGCTACACCTTC
CASSPSDRETNYGYTF
>TRBJ2-3|.|TRBV10-3|TRBD1
TGTGCCATCAAGGGACAGGGGAAGGCAGATACGCAGTATTTT
CAIKGQGKADTQYF
>TRBJ2-3|.|TRBV5-6|TRBD1
TGTGCCAGCAGCCCGGGACAGGGGGATACGCAGTATTTT
CASSPGQGDTQYF
>TRBJ1-5|once|TRBV19|.
TGTGCCAGTAGTATAGGCCAGGTACCCAATCAGCCCCAGCATTTT
CASSIGQVPNQPQHF
>TRBJ1-5|.|TRBV12-5|TRBD1
TGTGCTAGTGGTTACCAGACAGGGGGTAGCAATCAGCCCCAGCATTTT
CASGYQTGGSNQPQHF
>TRBJ1-1|.|TRBV9|TRBD1
TGTGCCAGCAGCTCCTTACAGGGGCACACTGAAGCTTTCTTT
CASSSLQGHTEAFF
>TRBJ1-2|.|TRBV19|TRBD1
TGTGCCAGTAGTATATGGTCTTGGACAGGGGGCGGATCGGGCTACACCTTC
CASSIWSWTGGGSGYTF
>TRBJ1-2|few|TRBV2|.
TGTGCCAGCAGTGGGACAGCTAACTATGGCTACACCTTC
CASSGTANYGYTF
>TRBJ2-1|.|TRBV25-1|TRBD2
TGTGCCAGCAGTGAGCGGAGACTAGCTCAGCAGTTCTTC
CASSERRLAQQFF
>TRBJ2-1|.|TRBV28|TRBD2
TGTGCCAGCAGTCCTATAGCGGGAGGGATATCCTACAATGAGCAGTTCTTC
CASSPIAGGISYNEQFF
>TRBJ1-2|.|TRBV5-4|.
TGTGCCAGCAGCCTTGCTGCACAGGGTCATGGCTACACCTTC
CASSLAAQGHGYTF
>TRBJ2-6|.|TRBV28|TRBD1
TGTGCCAGCAGGGGACAGGGGAATGGGGCCAACGTCCTGACTTTC
CASRGQGNGANVLTF
>TRBJ2-5|.|TRBV15|.
TGTGCCACCAGCAAACACAGCAGGCCTGGAGAGACCCAGTACTTC
CATSKHSRPGETQYF
>TRBJ2-1|.|TRBV21-1|.
TGTGCCAGCAGCAAAGGAAATAGCGGGTCCCCCTACAATGAGCAGTTCTTC
CASSKGNSGSPYNEQFF
>TRBJ2-7|.|TRBV10-2|.
TGCGCCAGCAGTGGAACCGGGGGGCGGAACGAGCAGTACTTC
CASSGTGGRNEQYF
>TRBJ2-6|.|TRBV5-1|.
TGCGCCAGCAGTCGCTGGAGCAATTTCTCTGGGGCCAACGTCCTGACTTTC
CASSRWSNFSGANVLTF
>TRBJ2-3|.|TRBV9|.
TGTGCCAGCCGGCGGGCTAGCACAGATACGCAGTATTTT
CASRRASTDTQYF
>TRBJ2-1|.|TRBV30|.
TGTGCCTGGGTGGAAGCCACTATATTAAATGAGCAGTTCTTC
CAWVEATILNEQFF
>TRBJ1-2|.|TRBV2|.
TGTGCCAGCAGTATGTGGGACACTCCTTATGGCTACACCTTC
CASSMWDTPYGYTF
>TRBJ1-4|few|TRBV30|.
TGTGCCTGGAATGGCGGCCCGGGGGAAAAACTGTTTTTT
CAWNGGPGEKLFF
>TRBJ1-2|.|TRBV29-1|.
TGCAGCGTCGAGTATGGCTACACCTTC
CSVEYGYTF
>TRBJ1-4|.|TRBV6-1|TRBD1
TGTGCCAGCAGTTTGGCAGGGGGGGAAAAACTGTTTTTT
CASSLAGGEKLFF
>TRBJ2-3|.|TRBV10-3|TRBD1
TGTGCCATCTCTGGGGACAGCCGCAGCACAGATACGCAGTATTTT
CAISGDSRSTDTQYF
>TRBJ2-3|.|TRBV5-8|TRBD1
TGTGCCAGCAGCTTGGGACAGGGGATAACGGCAGATACGCAGTATTTT
CASSLGQGITADTQYF
>TRBJ2-7|.|TRBV14|.
TGTGCCAGCAGCCCTCGTCAGGGTACCTACGAGCAGTACTTC
CASSPRQGTYEQYF
>TRBJ2-1|.|TRBV15|.
TGTGCCACCAGCAGCGGGGTAAACAGGGCGACCCATTGGGGGAGGGCCCCCCACAATGAGCAGTTCTTC
CATSSGVNRATHWGRAPHNEQFF
>TRBJ1-2|.|TRBV20-1|.
TGCAGTGCCGCTATAGACTATGGCTACACCTTC
CSAAIDYGYTF
>TRBJ2-3|.|TRBV14|TRBD2
TGTGCCAGCAGCCAAGATTCTAGCGGGATTGGGCTGGGGCTCACAGATACGCAGTATTTT
CASSQDSSGIGLGLTDTQYF
>TRBJ1-4|.|TRBV27|TRBD1
TGTGCCAGCAAGCCAGGGGGTGTTGAAAAACTGTTTTTT
CASKPGGVEKLFF
>TRBJ2-7|once|TRBV9|.
TGTGCCAGCAGCACTTCCGGGGGATTTCATGAGCAGTACTTC
CASSTSGGFHEQYF
>TRBJ2-3|.|TRBV28|TRBD2
TGTGCCAGCAGTTTACCCCGACTAGCGGGGACCACAGATACGCAGTATTTT
CASSLPRLAGTTDTQYF
>TRBJ2-3|.|TRBV5-1|TRBD2
TGCGCCAGCAGCTTGGTGGGAGGGATACGCACAGATACGCAGTATTTT
CASSLVGGIRTDTQYF
>TRBJ1-3|.|TRBV9|.
TGTGCCAGCAGTCCACAGGGAACTGGAAACACCATATATTTT
CASSPQGTGNTIYF
>TRBJ2-1|once|TRBV7-6|TRBD1
TGTGCCAGCAGCTTGGGGGGGACAGGGGGCTTGGATGAGCAGTTCTTC
CASSLGGTGGLDEQFF